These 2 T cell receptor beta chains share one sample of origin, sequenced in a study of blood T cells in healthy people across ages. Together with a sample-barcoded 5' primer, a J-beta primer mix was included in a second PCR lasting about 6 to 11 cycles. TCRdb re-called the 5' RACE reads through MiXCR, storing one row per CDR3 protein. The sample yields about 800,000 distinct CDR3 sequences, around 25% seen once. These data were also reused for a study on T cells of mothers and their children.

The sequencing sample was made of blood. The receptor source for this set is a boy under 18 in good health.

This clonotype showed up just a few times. The CDR3 DNA sequence: TGTGCCAGCAATCTACAGGAGGCCGAGACCCAGTACTTC. Its protein is CASNLQEAETQYF. The chain joins TRBV2 to TRBJ2-1, with D perhaps matching TRBD1 or TRBD2 (5 bases each). The assigned J gene may be wrong: the sequence end matches TRBJ2-5 better. Germline CDR1 is SNHLY and CDR2 is FYNNEI. The CDR3 contains 13 residues.

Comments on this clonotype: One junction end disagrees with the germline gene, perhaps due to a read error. CDR3 protein: CASSSTRRTGPLNTEAFF. The CDR3 DNA reads TGCGCCAGCAGTTCGACCCGTAGGACAGGCCCCCTGAACACTGAAGCTTTCTTT. The chain links TRBV27 to TRBJ1-1, with 7 bases matching TRBD1. Germline values: CDR1 MNHEY, CDR2 SMNVEV (reference sequence). The CDR3 has 18 amino acids.